Each of the 14 T cell receptor beta chains below was sequenced from the same sample in a study of blood T cell repertoires in COVID-19. Sequenced by immunoSEQ multiplex PCR; TCRdb stores in-frame clones only, minus some. Altogether around 300,000 clones are present, approximately 88% being singletons, with the ten largest covering around 5%. Source material: PBMCs or T cells enriched from blood (not recorded which). The receptor source for this set is a man aged 25 to 40 who had recovered from COVID-19.

This chain connects TRBV28 to TRBJ1-6; D ambiguous. The CDR3 extends over 15 amino acids. CDR1 and CDR2 (germline): MDHEN, SYDVKM. Trimming stripped 8 bases from V and 4 bases from J, with 15 bases between. The CDR3 sequence: CASLSWAGYNSPLHF. CDR3 coding DNA: TGTGCCAGCCTGAGCTGGGCGGGTTATAATTCACCCCTCCACTTT.

This chain joins TRBV2 and TRBJ1-5, with D tentatively TRBD1 (5 bases). Trimming pared 3 bases from V and 2 bases from J, leaving 11 bases between. This CDR3 contains 15 residues. Germline CDR1 SNHLY, CDR2 FYNNEI. CDR3 in amino acids: CASSDLGGGNQPQHF. CDR3 nucleotides: TGTGCCAGCAGTGATCTTGGAGGGGGCAATCAGCCCCAGCATTTT.

The J gene is TRBJ2-7, the V gene TRBV29-1; 10 bases agree with TRBD1. The CDR3 is 17 residues long. Germline-derived CDR1 and CDR2 are SQVTM and ANQGSEA. Trimming at V came to 0 bases and at J to 3 bases, leaving 11 bases not matched to a gene. Here the CDR3 reads CSVEDLSRRTGGYEQYF. The CDR3 region has the DNA TGCAGCGTTGAAGATCTTTCCCGGCGGACAGGGGGCTACGAGCAGTACTTC.

The rearrangement links TRBV7-9 to TRBJ1-2, with D perhaps matching TRBD1 (5 bases). The germline V gene has CDR1 SEHNR and CDR2 FQNEAQ (reference sequence). V dropped 7 bases and J dropped 2 bases, with 8 bases sitting between them. This CDR3 region has 12 residues. CDR3 sequence: CASTGGNYGYTF. The CDR3 DNA sequence: TGTGCCAGCACCGGGGGGAACTATGGCTACACCTTC.

This rearrangement joins TRBV27 to TRBJ2-7; 9 bases fit TRBD1. The V segment lost 5 bases and the J segment 7 bases; nucleotides outside the gene matches: 6. CDR3 length equals 13 residues. Germline CDR1 and CDR2: MNHEY and SMNVEV (reference sequence). CDR3 coding DNA: TGTGCCAGCAGTCGGGACAGGGCTAGAGAGCAGTACTTC. It is translated as CASSRDRAREQYF.

V is TRBV5-5 and J is TRBJ2-1; the D gene is possibly TRBD2 (6 bases). The CDR3 has 18 residues. Between the trimmed V and J ends, which lost 0 bases and 1 base, there was a span of 17 bases. Germline V gene sequence: CDR1 SGHKS, CDR2 YYEKEE (reference sequence). The CDR3 sequence: CASSLGAGRAFSYNEQFF. In DNA form, the CDR3 reads TGTGCCAGCAGCTTGGGCGCGGGGCGGGCTTTTTCCTACAATGAGCAGTTCTTC.

Worth noting for this clone: The sample has other DNA sequences that encode this CDR3 too. V usage is TRBV6-5 and J usage is TRBJ1-2; 9 bases fit TRBD1. There are 14 residues in the CDR3. Per the germline V gene, CDR1 is MNHEY and CDR2 is SVGAGI. Unmatched junction bases numbered 0, after V lost 0 bases and J lost 4 bases. The CDR3 sequence is CASSYSDRGYGYTF. The CDR3 DNA follows: TGTGCCAGCAGTTACTCGGACAGGGGCTATGGCTACACCTTC.

This chain joins TRBV19 and TRBJ1-6; D call uncertain. CDR1 and CDR2 from the germline V gene are LNHDA and SQIVND (reference sequence). The CDR3 has 14 residues. With 4 bases removed from V and 4 bases from J, the gap between germline ends came to 8 bases. The CDR3 protein is CASSRRRYNSPLHF. The CDR3 region has the DNA TGTGCCAGTAGTAGGAGACGGTATAATTCACCCCTCCACTTT.

This clone has a single count. J is TRBJ1-1 and V is TRBV27, with TRBD1 as a possible D gene (6 bases). Germline V CDR1 and CDR2: MNHEY, SMNVEV (reference sequence). The CDR3 extends over 14 amino acids. V lost 5 bases to trimming and J lost 0 bases, with 10 bases between them. The CDR3 loop reads CASSGTGMNTEAFF. The CDR3 region has the DNA TGTGCCAGCAGTGGTACAGGGATGAACACTGAAGCTTTCTTT.

The CDR3 protein is CASSYKLAGGPETQYF. The CDR3 nucleotides are TGTGCCAGCAGTTACAAACTAGCGGGGGGGCCGGAGACCCAGTACTTC. V and J are TRBV6-5 and TRBJ2-5; TRBD2 aligns across 13 bases. Per germline, CDR1 MNHEY and CDR2 SVGAGI. The CDR3 has 16 residues. J lost 5 bases, V lost 2 bases, and 5 bases had no gene match.

This chain joins TRBV28 and TRBJ1-2; 9 bases align to TRBD1. The CDR3 totals 14 residues. J lost 7 bases, V lost 5 bases, and 8 bases had no gene match. The germline gives CDR1 MDHEN, CDR2 SYDVKM. The CDR3 region is CASSPVDRGTGYTF. The CDR3 DNA reads TGTGCCAGCAGTCCAGTAGACAGGGGGACTGGCTACACCTTC.

The gene calls are TRBV6-5 and TRBJ2-7; D is perhaps TRBD2 (5 bases). Deletions cut 6 bases from V and 2 bases from J, with 11 bases between. Germline V CDR1 and CDR2: MNHEY, SVGAGI. The CDR3 runs to 13 residues. In nucleotides, the CDR3 is TGTGCCAGCAGCCGATTGGGAGCCTACGAGCAGTACTTC. It translates to CASSRLGAYEQYF.

V gene TRBV28 combines with J gene TRBJ1-5; a possible D gene is TRBD1 (6 bases). Germline V gives CDR1 MDHEN, CDR2 SYDVKM. V was clipped by 6 bases and J by 0 bases, with 12 bases between them. The CDR3 is 15 residues long. The CDR3 DNA is TGTGCCAGCAGCCGGACAGCTTATAGCAATCAGCCCCAGCATTTT. Translation gives CASSRTAYSNQPQHF.

The rearrangement joins TRBV6-5 to TRBJ2-2; D is ambiguous. CDR1 is MNHEY and CDR2 is SVGAGI in the germline V gene. This CDR3 is built from 15 residues. V shed 2 bases and J shed 4 bases, with 11 bases lying between them. The CDR3 nucleotides read TGTGCCAGCAGTTACCCTGACACGTCCACCGGGGAGCTGTTTTTT. Amino acids: CASSYPDTSTGELFF.